The sequence of this T cell receptor (beta chain) was determined in a study of blood T cell repertoires in COVID-19 (TCRdb year 2020). Context from the whole study: Samples covering the acute and convalescent phases of COVID-19 were provided by collaborators in the United States, Italy and Spain. The prospective study material was composed of cDNA or gDNA derived from T cells, B-cell-depleted T cells, or PBMCs. Subjects who had been exposed to COVID-19, were actively infected with it, or had recovered from it provided the deeply sampled blood TCRbeta repertoires that made up the dataset. The repertoires were released in a freely available public database intended as a resource for research on the immune response to SARS-CoV-2. The samples were drawn from the first 160 participants of the ongoing ImmuneRACE study and from 1,254 subjects provided by 6 global collaborators. Nearly every sample came with metadata listing a de-identified subject ID, COVID-19 status, age in years and sex. Where HLA class I and class II types were available, the types were taken from metadata supplied by the sample provider, not from assay-based typing.

Collaborating institutions collected whole blood in K2EDTA tubes following their own protocols. For TCRbeta analysis, collaborator samples were shipped as frozen whole blood, as isolated PBMCs, or as DNA extracted from either sample type. Summary of the overall study and its limitations: Clinical and demographic metadata were provided uncurated, with the amount varying by source and participant.

In regard to this clone: Its antigen remains undetermined. Base qualities are not provided; no much larger clone lies one nucleotide away.

The CDR3, from cysteine to phenylalanine, totals 14 residues. The kept DNA is CDR3 alone, 42 bases in frame from the first base. V loses 1 base of germline sequence and J loses 6 bases, and the interval between the two ends is 13 bases. The germline V gene specifies MGHRA as CDR1 and YSYEKL as CDR2. TCRbeta CDR3 regions were amplified from genomic DNA using the immunoSEQ Assay, a bias-controlled multiplex PCR. The study's processing was this. The number of nucleated cells in each sample was estimated by amplification of reference gene primers within the assay. To quantify the absolute abundance of each unique TCRbeta CDR3 rearrangement, sequence reads were collapsed and filtered. Productive Simpson clonality was computed per sample as the square root of Simpson's diversity index over productive rearrangements. The table comes from immuneACCESS by way of TCRdb, which keeps in-frame sequences with V and J called. Part of the clones is missing from these tables; in studies checked, under half for an unresolved V gene and the rest for unknown reasons. The DNA was the basis for D and trimming; V, J and clone size are from that table. This sample is represented by around 180,000 clones; about 85% of them were singletons. The top ten clonotypes cover less than 3.5% of the sample.

The sequenced material came from peripheral blood. This sequence originates from a woman aged 25 to 45 with active or convalescent COVID-19. The V gene is TRBV4-1 and the J gene is TRBJ2-7; the D gene is unclear. The DNA reads as follows: TGCGCCAGCAGCCAAGGCTTCCGTTCGGGCGAGCAGTACTTC. This yields the protein CASSQGFRSGEQYF.